The subject of this entry is one T cell receptor beta chain. Its antigen remains unidentified. The data belong to a study of CXCR3-negative and CXCR3-positive naive CD8 T cells. With UMI labels, 5' RACE was used to prepare the TRB cDNA libraries. TCRdb re-called the 5' RACE reads; one entry per CDR3 protein, DNA not given. This sample contains some 60,000 distinct CDR3 sequences. Whole-study findings and limits: Naive cells with CXCR3 showed TRB CDR3s that were more hydrophobic than those in CXCR3-negative naive cells.

Material for sequencing was naive CXCR3+ CD8+ T cells from blood. Subset reported: CD45RO-CCR7+CD27+CD95- naive CD8+ T cells expressing CXCR3 (TNR3+). The sequence came from a human donor in good health. Some clones in this sample may be carry-over from other donors' samples.

CDR3 residues: CASRTAGGYEQFF. The V gene is TRBV7-2, the J gene TRBJ2-1; the D call from TCRdb, TRBD2, cannot be confirmed without DNA. The CDR3 loop spans 13 amino acids. The germline CDR1 and CDR2 sequences are SGHTA and FQGNSA.